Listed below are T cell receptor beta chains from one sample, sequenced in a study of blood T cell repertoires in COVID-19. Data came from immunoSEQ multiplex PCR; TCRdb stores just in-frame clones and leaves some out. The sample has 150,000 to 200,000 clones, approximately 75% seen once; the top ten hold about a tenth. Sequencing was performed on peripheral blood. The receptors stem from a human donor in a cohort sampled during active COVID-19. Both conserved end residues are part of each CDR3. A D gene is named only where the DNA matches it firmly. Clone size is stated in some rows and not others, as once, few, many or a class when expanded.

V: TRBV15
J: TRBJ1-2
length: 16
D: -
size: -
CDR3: CATSRDGGGWNYGYTF
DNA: TGTGCCACCAGCAGAGATGGGGGGGGTTGGAACTATGGCTACACCTTC

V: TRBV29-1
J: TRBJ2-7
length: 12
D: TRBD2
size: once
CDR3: CSVKQTSSEQYF
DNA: TGCAGCGTCAAACAGACTAGCAGCGAGCAGTACTTC

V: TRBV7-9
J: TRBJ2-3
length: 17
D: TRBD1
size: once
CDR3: CASSFQRGTGGKGTQYF
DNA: TGTGCCAGCAGCTTCCAAAGGGGGACAGGGGGCAAGGGTACGCAGTATTTT

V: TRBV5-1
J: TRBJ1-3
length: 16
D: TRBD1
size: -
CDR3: CASSSRQGFGRDTIYF
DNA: TGCGCCAGCAGCTCGCGACAGGGCTTCGGTCGGGACACCATATATTTT

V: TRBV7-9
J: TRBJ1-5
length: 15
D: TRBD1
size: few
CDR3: CASSPGDRGQQPQHF
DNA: TGTGCCAGCAGCCCGGGGGACAGGGGGCAACAGCCCCAGCATTTT

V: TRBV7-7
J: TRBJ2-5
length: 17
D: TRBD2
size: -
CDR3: CASSLGGSGGNQETQYF
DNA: TGTGCCAGCAGCTTAGGAGGTAGCGGGGGGAACCAAGAGACCCAGTACTTC

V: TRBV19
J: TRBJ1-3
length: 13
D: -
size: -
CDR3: CASRPGAGNTIYF
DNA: TGTGCCAGTAGGCCAGGGGCTGGAAACACCATATATTTT

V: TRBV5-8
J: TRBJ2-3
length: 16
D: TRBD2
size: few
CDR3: CASSIGLAGDADTQYF
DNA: TGTGCCAGCAGCATCGGACTAGCGGGGGACGCTGATACGCAGTATTTT

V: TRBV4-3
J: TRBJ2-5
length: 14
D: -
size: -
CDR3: CASSQAGYRETQYF
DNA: TGCGCCAGCAGCCAAGCAGGGTATCGAGAGACCCAGTACTTC

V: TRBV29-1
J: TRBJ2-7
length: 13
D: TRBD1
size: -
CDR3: CSGLPGQGGEQYF
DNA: TGCAGCGGGTTACCGGGACAGGGTGGCGAGCAGTACTTC

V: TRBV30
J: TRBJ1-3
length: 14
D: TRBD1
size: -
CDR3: CAWGTGRSGNTIYF
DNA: TGTGCCTGGGGGACAGGCCGCTCTGGAAACACCATATATTTT

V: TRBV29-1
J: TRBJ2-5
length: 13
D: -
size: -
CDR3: CSAWGVGAETQYF
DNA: TGCAGCGCCTGGGGGGTGGGTGCAGAGACCCAGTACTTC

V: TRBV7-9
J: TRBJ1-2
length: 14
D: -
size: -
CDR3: CASSPSTGPYGYTF
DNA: TGTGCCAGCAGCCCGTCCACAGGGCCCTATGGCTACACCTTC

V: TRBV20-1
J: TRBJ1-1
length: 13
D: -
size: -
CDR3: CSASRGYNTEAFF
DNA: TGCAGTGCTAGTCGGGGTTATAACACTGAAGCTTTCTTT

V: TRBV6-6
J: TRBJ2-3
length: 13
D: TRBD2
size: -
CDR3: CASSRLAGDTQYF
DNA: TGTGCCAGCAGTAGACTAGCGGGAGATACGCAGTATTTT

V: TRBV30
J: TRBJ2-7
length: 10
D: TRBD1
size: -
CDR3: CAWGGQGRYF
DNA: TGTGCCTGGGGGGGACAGGGCCGGTACTTC

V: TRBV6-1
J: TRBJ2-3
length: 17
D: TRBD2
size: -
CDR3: CASSEPSGRVGTDTQYF
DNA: TGTGCCAGCAGTGAACCTAGCGGGAGGGTGGGCACAGATACGCAGTATTTT

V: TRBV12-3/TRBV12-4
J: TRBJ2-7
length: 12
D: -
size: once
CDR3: CASSRPPGEQYF
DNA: TGTGCCAGCAGCCGGCCCCCGGGGGAGCAGTACTTC

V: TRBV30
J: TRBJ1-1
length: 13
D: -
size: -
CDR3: CAWSRVGNTEAFF
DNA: TGTGCCTGGAGTCGGGTGGGGAACACTGAAGCTTTCTTT

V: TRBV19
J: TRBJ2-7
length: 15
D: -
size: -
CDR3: CASSNVESGEHEQYF
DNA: TGTGCCAGTAGTAACGTTGAGTCGGGAGAGCACGAGCAGTACTTC

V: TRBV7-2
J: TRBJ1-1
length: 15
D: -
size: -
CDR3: CASSPRTGLNTEAFF
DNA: TGTGCCAGCAGCCCCCGGACTGGGTTGAACACTGAAGCTTTCTTT

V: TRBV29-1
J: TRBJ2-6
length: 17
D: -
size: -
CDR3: CSVEYRENASGANVLTF
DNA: TGCAGCGTTGAATACAGGGAGAATGCGTCTGGGGCCAACGTCCTGACTTTC

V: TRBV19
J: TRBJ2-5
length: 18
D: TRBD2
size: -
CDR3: CASSIRLAGGPGQETQYF
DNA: TGTGCCAGTAGTATTCGTCTAGCGGGAGGGCCGGGTCAAGAGACCCAGTACTTC

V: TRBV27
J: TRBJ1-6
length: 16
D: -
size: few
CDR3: CASSTNRVRYNSPLHF
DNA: TGTGCCAGCAGTACCAACAGGGTACGGTATAATTCACCCCTCCACTTT

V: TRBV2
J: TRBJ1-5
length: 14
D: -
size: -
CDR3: CASSVRNSNQPQHF
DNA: TGTGCCAGCAGTGTGCGCAATAGCAATCAGCCCCAGCATTTT

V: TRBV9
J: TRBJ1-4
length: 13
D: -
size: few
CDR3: CASSVDANEKLFF
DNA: TGTGCCAGCAGCGTAGATGCGAATGAAAAACTGTTTTTT

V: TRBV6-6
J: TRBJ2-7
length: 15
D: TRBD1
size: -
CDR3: CASNNPGQGAREQYF
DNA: TGTGCCAGCAACAACCCGGGACAGGGGGCGCGGGAGCAGTACTTC

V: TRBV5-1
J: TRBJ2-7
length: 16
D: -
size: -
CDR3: CASSLFGDIRGDEQYF
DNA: TGCGCCAGCAGCTTGTTTGGGGACATCAGGGGGGACGAGCAGTACTTC

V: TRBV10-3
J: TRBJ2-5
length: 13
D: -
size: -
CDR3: CAISGGDEETQYF
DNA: TGTGCCATCAGTGGCGGGGACGAAGAGACCCAGTACTTC

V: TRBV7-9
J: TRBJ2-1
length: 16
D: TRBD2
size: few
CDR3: CASSFRRTSGYNEQFF
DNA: TGTGCCAGCAGCTTCCGCCGGACTAGCGGGTACAATGAGCAGTTCTTC

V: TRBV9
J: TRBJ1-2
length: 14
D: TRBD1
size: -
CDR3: CASSRQGSAGGYTF
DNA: TGTGCCAGCTCCCGACAGGGATCAGCAGGTGGCTACACCTTC

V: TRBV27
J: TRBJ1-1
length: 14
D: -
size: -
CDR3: CASNKVHGGTEAFF
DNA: TGTGCCAGCAATAAAGTCCATGGGGGGACTGAAGCTTTCTTT

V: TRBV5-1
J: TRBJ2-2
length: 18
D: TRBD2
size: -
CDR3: CASSLRPGLASNTGELFF
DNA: TGCGCCAGCAGTTTAAGACCGGGACTAGCGTCAAACACCGGGGAGCTGTTTTTT

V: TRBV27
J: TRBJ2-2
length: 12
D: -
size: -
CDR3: CASSPDTGELFF
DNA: TGTGCCAGCAGCCCAGACACCGGGGAGCTGTTTTTT

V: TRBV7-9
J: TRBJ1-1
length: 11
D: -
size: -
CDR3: CASSYSGEAFF
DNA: TGTGCCAGCAGCTATAGCGGTGAAGCTTTCTTT

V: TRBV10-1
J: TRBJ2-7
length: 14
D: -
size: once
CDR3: CASSEVGQMGEQYF
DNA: TGCGCCAGCAGTGAAGTAGGACAGATGGGCGAGCAGTACTTC

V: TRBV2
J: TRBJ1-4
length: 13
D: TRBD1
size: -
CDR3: CASNTDREEKLFF
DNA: TGTGCCAGCAATACGGACAGGGAAGAAAAACTGTTTTTT

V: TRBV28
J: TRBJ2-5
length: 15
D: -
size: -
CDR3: CASSHPGGVQETQYF
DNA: TGTGCCAGCAGTCACCCGGGGGGCGTCCAAGAGACCCAGTACTTC

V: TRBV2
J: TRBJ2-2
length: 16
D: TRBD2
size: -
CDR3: CASSEALAGGVGELFF
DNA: TGTGCCAGCAGTGAAGCGCTAGCGGGAGGGGTCGGGGAGCTGTTTTTT

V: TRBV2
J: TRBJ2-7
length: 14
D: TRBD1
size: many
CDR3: CASSGGGSAYEQYF
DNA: TGTGCCAGCAGTGGAGGGGGCAGCGCCTACGAGCAGTACTTC

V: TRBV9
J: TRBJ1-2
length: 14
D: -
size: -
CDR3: CASSVALNKHGYTF
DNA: TGTGCCAGCAGCGTAGCATTGAATAAGCACGGCTACACCTTC

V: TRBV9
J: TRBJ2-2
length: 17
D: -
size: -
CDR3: CASSVPSQGGSTGELFF
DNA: TGTGCCAGCAGCGTACCCTCACAGGGCGGGAGCACCGGGGAGCTGTTTTTT

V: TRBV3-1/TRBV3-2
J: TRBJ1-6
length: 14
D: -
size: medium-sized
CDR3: CASSRARADSPLHF
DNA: TGTGCCAGCAGCCGGGCCAGGGCGGATTCACCCCTCCACTTT

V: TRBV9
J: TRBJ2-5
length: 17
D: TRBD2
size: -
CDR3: CASSYGTSGRAAETQYF
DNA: TGTGCCAGCAGCTACGGGACTAGCGGGAGGGCGGCGGAGACCCAGTACTTC

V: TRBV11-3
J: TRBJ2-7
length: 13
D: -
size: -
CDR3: CASWRQDFYEQYF
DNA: TGTGCCAGTTGGCGACAGGACTTCTACGAGCAGTACTTC

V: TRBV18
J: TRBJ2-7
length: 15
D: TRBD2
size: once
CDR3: CASSPPSGNSYEQYF
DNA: TGTGCCAGCTCACCGCCTAGCGGTAACTCCTACGAGCAGTACTTC

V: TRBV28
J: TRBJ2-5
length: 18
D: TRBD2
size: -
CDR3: CASGGRREGKGSQETQYF
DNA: TGTGCCAGCGGCGGGCGGCGGGAGGGGAAAGGTTCCCAAGAGACCCAGTACTTC

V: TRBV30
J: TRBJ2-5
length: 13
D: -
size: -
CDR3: CAWGRGHQETQYF
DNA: TGTGCCTGGGGGCGGGGGCACCAAGAGACCCAGTACTTC